Presented here are 4 T cell receptor beta chains from one specimen sequenced in a study of PD-1 blockade in classical Hodgkin lymphoma. Following autologous stem cell transplantation, relapse occurred in every patient, and exposure to brentuximab vedotin varied. TCRdb's table, derived via immunoSEQ multiplex PCR, lists solely in-frame clones and lacks some. The sample consists of 66,000 or so clones, about 64% of them appearing once. The sequencing here drew on peripheral blood mononuclear cells (PBMCs), taken before the second cycle of nivolumab. The source of these receptors is a human donor with classical Hodgkin lymphoma.

There are a few counts of this clone. This sequence joins TRBV7-2 and TRBJ1-1; no clear D gene. This CDR3 has 13 residues. The germline V gene has CDR1 SGHTA and CDR2 FQGNSA. Trimming took 5 bases from V and 3 from J, leaving 10 bases between them. The CDR3 reads CASSPRMYTEAFF. CDR3 DNA: TGTGCCAGCAGCCCCAGGATGTACACTGAAGCTTTCTTT.

The gene calls are TRBV27 and TRBJ1-3; 8 positions agree with TRBD1. Trimming took 6 bases from V and 3 from J; bases not matched to a gene: 4. The CDR3 loop spans 14 amino acids. Per the germline V gene, CDR1 is MNHEY and CDR2 is SMNVEV (reference sequence). The CDR3 region has the DNA TGTGCCAGCAGAACAGGGGGTGTTGGAAACACCATATATTTT. Protein: CASRTGGVGNTIYF.

This rearrangement joins TRBV19 to TRBJ2-1; D assignment may be TRBD1 or TRBD2 (5 bases each). Between the trimmed V and J ends, which lost 8 bases and 3 bases, there was a span of 14 bases. Germline-derived CDR1 and CDR2 are LNHDA and SQIVND (reference sequence). This CDR3 comprises 14 residues. The CDR3 loop reads CASGLRGVYNEQFF. CDR3 nucleotides: TGTGCCAGTGGCCTTAGGGGAGTCTACAATGAGCAGTTCTTC.

This sequence joins TRBV4-1 and TRBJ2-3, with 12 bases aligning to TRBD2. The trim removed 4 bases at V and 3 bases at J, leaving 2 bases unmatched. This CDR3 comprises 15 residues. The germline gives CDR1 MGHRA, CDR2 YSYEKL. Here the CDR3 DNA reads TGCGCCAGCAGCCGACTAGCGGGAGAGACAGATACGCAGTATTTT. It is translated as CASSRLAGETDTQYF.